One sample yielded the 5 T cell receptor beta chains listed below, sequenced in a study of T-cell reconstitution after alpha-beta-depleted transplantation in children. Molecular barcoding with unique molecular identifiers was used for the TCRbeta library. TCRdb called the PCR reads again in MiXCR, with one record for every CDR3 protein. The sample carries about 91,000 distinct CDR3 sequences, 7% to 9% recorded once. The sequencing used PBMCs from the stem cell graft donor, collected from the stem cell graft. The receptors here all came from a human donor who donated a stem cell graft to a child with congenital amegakaryocytic thrombocytopenia.

This clonotype was recorded many times. The chain is built from TRBV29-1 and TRBJ2-5; TRBD1 or TRBD2 may be the D gene (6 bases each). V shed 0 bases and J shed 1 base, with 18 bases lying between them. There are 17 residues in the CDR3. Germline CDR1 and CDR2: SQVTM and ANQGSEA. The CDR3 DNA is TGCAGCGTTGAAGATGTGGGGGCGGGACATTTCCAAGAGACCCAGTACTTC. Translating gives CSVEDVGAGHFQETQYF.

This clonotype was observed a few times. This rearrangement joins TRBV2 to TRBJ2-1, with D unclear. This CDR3 spans 9 amino acids. V lost 7 bases, J lost 9 bases, and 4 bases lay in between. Germline V gene data show CDR1 as SNHLY and CDR2 as FYNNEI. The CDR3 DNA sequence: TGTGCCAGCAACGGTGAGCAGTTCTTC. This codes for CASNGEQFF. The complete variable domain, with remaining parts taken from reference TRBV2 and TRBJ2-1, reads EPEVTQTPSHQVTQMGQEVILRCVPISNHLYFYWYRQILGQKVEFLVSFYNNEISEKSEIFDDQFSVERPDGSNFTLKIRSTKLEDSAMYFCASNGEQFFGPGTRLTVL.

A remark on this clonotype: A much larger clone is a single base away; this may be a read error. V gene TRBV10-3 combines with J gene TRBJ2-1; 13 nucleotides match TRBD2. Germline V lookup: CDR1 ENHRY, CDR2 SYGVKD. The CDR3 has 15 amino acids. The J segment lost 8 bases and the V segment lost 10 bases, leaving 11 bases of the junction unmatched. Written as DNA, the CDR3 is TGTGCCACCCGCAGACTAGCGGGAGGTAGCGATGAGCAGTTCTTC. It is translated as CATRRLAGGSDEQFF.

The table lists this clonotype with many counts. The chain has TRBV7-2 and TRBJ2-7; D possibly corresponds to TRBD1 (6 bases). This CDR3 is 14 amino acids long. V was cut by 7 bases and J by 5 bases, with 18 bases left in between. Looked up from germline, CDR1 is SGHTA and CDR2 is FQGNSA. CDR3 residues: CASTLRDRFDEQYF. The CDR3, as DNA: TGTGCCAGCACCCTTCGAGACAGGTTCGACGAGCAGTACTTC. The full variable domain, completed using reference TRBV7-2 and TRBJ2-7, is GAGVSQSPSNKVTEKGKDVELRCDPISGHTALYWYRQSLGQGLEFLIYFQGNSAPDKSGLPSDRFSAERTGGSVSTLTIQRTQQEDSAVYLCASTLRDRFDEQYFGPGTRLTVT.

This clonotype has a count of ten or more. The chain combines TRBV7-9 with TRBJ2-2; maybe TRBD1 (5 bases). CDR3 length equals 16 residues. Trimming cost V 5 bases and J 6 bases, with 19 bases left between them. Germline assignment: CDR1 SEHNR and CDR2 FQNEAQ (reference sequence). The CDR3 protein is CASSRGRQIAAGELFF. The CDR3 coding sequence is TGTGCCAGCAGCAGGGGAAGACAGATCGCGGCCGGGGAGCTGTTTTTT. The full variable domain, its missing parts supplied by reference TRBV7-9 and TRBJ2-2, is DTGVSQNPRHKITKRGQNVTFRCDPISEHNRLYWYRQTLGQGPEFLTYFQNEAQLEKSRLLSDRFSAERPKGSFSTLEIQRTEQGDSAMYLCASSRGRQIAAGELFFGEGSRLTVL.